This T cell receptor beta chain emerged from a study of blood T cell repertoires in COVID-19. For the study at large: COVID-19 samples, acute and convalescent, were from the United States, Italy and Spain. Sources were T cells, B-cell-depleted T cells, or PBMCs; the material itself was cDNA or gDNA.

This clone was seen just once. The CDR3 length is 15 residues. Looked up from germline, CDR1 is SGDLS and CDR2 is YYNGEE. The V end was cut by 0 bases, the J end by 2 bases, with 8 bases between. Per the original methods: Estimation of nucleated cell counts relied on the amplification of reference gene primers. Produced via immunoSEQ multiplex PCR; TCRdb's table is partial and in-frame only. V and J calls and clone size are those listed in that table; D and trimming were worked out from the DNA. The repertoire includes approximately 200,000 clones, about 87% of them detected once, and 5.5% to 7.5% sits in the top ten.

The specimen sequenced was peripheral blood. The chain carries TRBV9 and TRBJ2-2; D possibly corresponds to TRBD2 (5 bases). The sequence was obtained from a man in his sixties who had recovered from COVID-19. The CDR3 bases are TGTGCCAGCAGCGTAGGGACTCCTAACACCGGGGAGCTGTTTTTT. Translation: CASSVGTPNTGELFF.